This T cell receptor beta chain was recorded in a study of PD-1 blockade in classical Hodgkin lymphoma. A remark on this clone: What it recognizes is unknown.

Whole-study results and caveats: Patients newly diagnosed and complete responders had comparable baseline diversity. Reported findings placed baseline TCR diversity lower in newly diagnosed patients (compared with healthy donors). At C4D1, TCR diversity had climbed significantly for CD4+ cells, though not for CD8+ cells.

Per germline, CDR1 MGHDK and CDR2 SYGVNS. The J segment lost 4 bases and the V segment lost 4 bases, leaving 0 bases of the junction unmatched. The CDR3 length is 12 residues. The data were produced by immunoSEQ multiplex PCR, yet TCRdb's version contains in-frame clones alone and is incomplete. The table lists around 30,000 clones, 70% to 90% of them singletons. Time point defined: cycle 4 day 1 (C4D1), after 6 weeks of nivolumab. Each patient experienced a relapse that followed autologous stem cell transplantation, and brentuximab vedotin exposure varied. Magnetic depletion of unwanted cells isolated CD4+ T cells from thawed PBMCs.

The chain is built from TRBV25-1 and TRBJ1-2; 7 positions match TRBD1. Sequences were derived from CD4+ T cells from blood, sampled before the fourth cycle of nivolumab. The sequence came from a human donor with classical Hodgkin lymphoma. DNA of the CDR3: TGTGCCAGCAGTGGGGACAGCTATGGCTACACCTTC. Its protein product is CASSGDSYGYTF.